These T cell receptor beta chains were read from a single sample in a study of blood T cell repertoires in COVID-19. Profiled with immunoSEQ multiplex PCR; TCRdb holds only in-frame clones, not every one. The data contain about 9,900 clones, about 81% of them singletons. The sample taken for sequencing was peripheral blood. These receptors came from a man aged 60-69 years with active COVID-19. CDR3s include the opening cysteine and the closing phenylalanine or tryptophan. The D gene is left open where the match is weak. Clone size is not always given. Where it is, it says once, few, many or a class for expanded clones.

cdr3_length j_call d_call clone_size v_call cdr3_nt cdr3_aa
12 TRBJ2-1 TRBD2 . TRBV24-1 TGTGCCACCAGTTTAGCGGGAGTTGAGCAGTTCTTC CATSLAGVEQFF
18 TRBJ1-4 . . TRBV28 TGTGCCAGCAGTTTGGGTGACCTGACAGCTGCAACTAATGAAAAACTGTTTTTT CASSLGDLTAATNEKLFF
14 TRBJ2-3 . . TRBV1 TGCACCAGCAGCTCGACCGACGGCGGTGATACGCAGTATTTT CTSSSTDGGDTQYF
16 TRBJ1-1 . . TRBV27 TGTGCCAGCAGAACTTCAGGGGTAGTTTTGAACACTGAAGCTTTCTTT CASRTSGVVLNTEAFF
16 TRBJ2-3 . . TRBV28 TGTGCCAGCAGTTTAGGGGCCCGCAGGTCCACAGATACGCAGTATTTT CASSLGARRSTDTQYF
13 TRBJ2-5 . . TRBV10-3 TGTGCCATCAGTGCGGGGATTCAAGAGACCCAGTACTTC CAISAGIQETQYF
13 TRBJ2-5 . . TRBV18 TGTGCCAGCTCACCAACAGGGCAAGAGACCCAGTACTTC CASSPTGQETQYF
13 TRBJ2-1 . . TRBV19 TGTGCCAGTAGTATATCGAGGAAGGATGAGCAGTTCTTC CASSISRKDEQFF
18 TRBJ2-1 TRBD2 . TRBV5-5 TGTGCCAGCAGCTTCCGGACTAGCGGGACGGAATTGTACAATGAGCAGTTCTTC CASSFRTSGTELYNEQFF
17 TRBJ2-5 TRBD2 . TRBV5-1 TGCGCCAGCAGCCCCCGACTAGCGGGATTCTCAGGGGAGACCCAGTACTTC CASSPRLAGFSGETQYF
15 TRBJ2-3 . . TRBV6-1 TGTGCCAGCAGTGAAGCGCTCGAGGTACGAGATACGCAGTATTTT CASSEALEVRDTQYF
14 TRBJ1-6 . . TRBV28 TGTGCCAGCTGCCCACAGAACCCCAATTCACCCCTCCACTTT CASCPQNPNSPLHF
13 TRBJ2-7 . . TRBV28 TGTGCCAGCAGTTTTAGCGGACCCTACGAGCAGTACTTC CASSFSGPYEQYF
13 TRBJ2-1 . . TRBV7-3 TGTGCCAGCAGCTTAACCCCTTACAATGAGCAGTTCTTC CASSLTPYNEQFF
14 TRBJ1-2 . . TRBV19 TGTGCCAGTAGTGGCCGCGGGGTTAACTATGGCTACACCTTC CASSGRGVNYGYTF
14 TRBJ2-1 . . TRBV7-2 TGTGCCAGCAGTGTAATTAACATAAACAATGAGCAGTTCTTC CASSVININNEQFF
14 TRBJ2-7 TRBD1 once TRBV11-3 TGTGCCAGCAGCTCTACAGGGGGCGCCTACGAGCAGTACTTC CASSSTGGAYEQYF
17 TRBJ2-3 TRBD2 . TRBV6-2/TRBV6-3 TGTGCCAGCAGTTACGTGACTAGCGGGATAAGCACAGATACGCAGTATTTT CASSYVTSGISTDTQYF
16 TRBJ2-5 TRBD2 . TRBV9 TGTGCCAGCAGCGCTTCTCTGACTAGCGGCCAAGAGACCCAGTACTTC CASSASLTSGQETQYF
15 TRBJ1-2 . . TRBV28 TGTGCCAGCAGTTTCTACCGGGATTCCGGATATGGCTACACCTTC CASSFYRDSGYGYTF
15 TRBJ2-5 . . TRBV4-2 TGTGCCAGCAGCCAAGATTGGGCGGGCGGGGAGACCCAGTACTTC CASSQDWAGGETQYF
18 TRBJ1-4 . . TRBV10-3 TGTGCCATCAGTGAAACCAAGAGACAAAAAACAACTAATGAAAAACTGTTTTTT CAISETKRQKTTNEKLFF
14 TRBJ1-5 . . TRBV19 TGTGCCAGTAGTTGGCAACAGGGCAATCAGCCCCAGCATTTT CASSWQQGNQPQHF
15 TRBJ1-1 TRBD1 . TRBV19 TGTGCCAGTAGTTCGCTCAGACAGGGGGTGACTGAAGCTTTCTTT CASSSLRQGVTEAFF
18 TRBJ2-7 TRBD2 . TRBV30 TGTGCCTGGAGAAGGGGCCCAATAGCGGGGGGGCCCTACTACGAGCAGTACTTC CAWRRGPIAGGPYYEQYF
14 TRBJ1-3 . few TRBV6-6 TGTGCCAGCAGTCCGGGACAACCTGGAAACACCATATATTTT CASSPGQPGNTIYF
13 TRBJ1-6 . . TRBV5-1 TGCGCCAGCAGCTTGGCGTCAGGGGAACCCCTCCACTTT CASSLASGEPLHF
15 TRBJ1-5 . . TRBV28 TGTGCCAGCAGTTTTCCCCAGTGGCCCGAAGAACCCCAGCATTTT CASSFPQWPEEPQHF
15 TRBJ1-5 . few TRBV3-1/TRBV3-2 TGTGCCAGCAGCCAAGTATTCGGGATTGGCCAGCCCCAGCATTTT CASSQVFGIGQPQHF
14 TRBJ2-5 TRBD2 . TRBV6-6 TGTGCCAGCAACGGACTAGCGCTCCAAGAGACCCAGTACTTC CASNGLALQETQYF
17 TRBJ1-4 . . TRBV9 TGTGCCAGCAGCGTAGCCGGGGGAGGCATGGGTAATGAAAAACTGTTTTTT CASSVAGGGMGNEKLFF
15 TRBJ2-3 TRBD2 . TRBV14 TGTGCCAGCAGCCAACAACTAGCGTCCACAGATACGCAGTATTTT CASSQQLASTDTQYF
16 TRBJ2-7 TRBD2 few TRBV7-9 TGTGCCAGCAGCGGGGAGGGCGGGGAATCCACCTACGAGCAGTACTTC CASSGEGGESTYEQYF
15 TRBJ2-1 TRBD2 . TRBV5-1 TGCGCCAGCAGCTCGATAGCGGGCATGAACAATGAGCAGTTCTTC CASSSIAGMNNEQFF
15 TRBJ1-4 . . TRBV5-8 TGTGCCAGCAGCTTGGTTGGCAGAGAGGGTGAAAAACTGTTTTTT CASSLVGREGEKLFF
14 TRBJ2-1 . . TRBV11-2 TGTGCCAGCAGCTTAGAAATGTTAGTCTATGAGCAGTTCTTC CASSLEMLVYEQFF
13 TRBJ2-5 . . TRBV12-3/TRBV12-4 TGTGCCAGCAGACCCGCAGGGGCAGAGACCCAGTACTTC CASRPAGAETQYF